Below are 15 T cell receptor beta chains sequenced from a single sample in a study of naive CD8 T cells in extremely preterm neonates. Cord blood came from elective full-term cesareans at 37-41 weeks without labor or membrane rupture. The assay was immunoSEQ multiplex PCR, and TCRdb's table has in-frame clones only and misses some. The profile shows approximately 7,200 clones, approximately 98% of them singletons. The specimen sequenced was naive CD8+ T cells from cord blood. These receptors were collected from a newborn in good health.

The J gene is TRBJ2-7, the V gene TRBV7-8; 7 positions match TRBD2. The CDR3 runs 16 residues. Per germline, CDR1 SGHVS and CDR2 FQNEAQ. V lost 1 base and J lost 0; bases outside the gene matches: 6. CDR3 bases: TGTGCCAGCAGCTTAGATGGGGGGGAAATCTCCTACGAGCAGTACTTC. Translated, it gives CASSLDGGEISYEQYF.

The rearrangement links TRBV4-1 to TRBJ2-3, with 12 bases fitting TRBD2. The junction had 5 bases not matched to a gene; V was cut back by 0 bases and J by 1 base. There are 18 residues in the CDR3. The germline V gene encodes CDR1 MGHRA and CDR2 YSYEKL. Written as DNA, the CDR3 is TGCGCCAGCAGCCAAGATCCGACTAGCGGGAGTCGCACAGATACGCAGTATTTT. Translation gives CASSQDPTSGSRTDTQYF.

The chain's CDR3 is CAWSPASRHEQYF. CDR3 sequence (DNA): TGTGCCTGGAGCCCCGCTAGTCGTCACGAGCAGTACTTC. V gene TRBV30 combines with J gene TRBJ2-7; no clear D. Germline CDR1 GTSNPN, CDR2 SVGIG (reference sequence). V lost 3 bases and J lost 5, with 14 bases in between. The CDR3 extends over 13 amino acids.

The rearrangement links TRBV10-1 to TRBJ2-3; D is uncertain. The germline gives CDR1 WNHNN, CDR2 SYGVQD (reference sequence). This CDR3 contains 13 residues. V was cut by 2 bases and J by 3 bases, with 6 bases left in between. The CDR3 DNA is TGCGCCAGCAGTGAGGGCCTGACAGATACGCAGTATTTT. Residues: CASSEGLTDTQYF.

The chain links TRBV27 to TRBJ2-2; no definite D call. Per the germline V gene, CDR1 is MNHEY and CDR2 is SMNVEV (reference sequence). The CDR3 has 12 amino acids. V was trimmed by 8 bases and J by 5 bases, leaving 9 bases between them. The CDR3 here is CASGALTGELFF. The CDR3 DNA follows: TGTGCCAGCGGAGCTCTTACCGGGGAGCTGTTTTTT.

The J gene is TRBJ2-2, the V gene TRBV4-3; D possibly corresponds to TRBD1 (6 bases). The CDR3 spans 15 residues. The germline V gene encodes CDR1 LGHNA and CDR2 YSLEER. Deletions cut 0 bases from V and 4 bases from J, with 9 bases between. The CDR3 reads CASSQEWGRTGELFF. The CDR3 DNA reads as TGCGCCAGCAGCCAAGAGTGGGGGCGCACCGGGGAGCTGTTTTTT.

The chain recombines TRBV19 with TRBJ1-2; D is unresolved. The V gene lost 7 bases and the J gene lost 5 bases, with 14 bases spanning the gap. The CDR3 totals 13 residues. Germline CDR1 is LNHDA and CDR2 is SQIVND (reference sequence). The CDR3 bases are TGTGCCAGTACCGATCTCGGGTTTTATGGCTACACCTTC. It yields the protein CASTDLGFYGYTF.

The chain employs TRBV4-1 and TRBJ2-1, with D possibly matching TRBD1 (6 bases). The CDR3 spans 14 residues. With 3 bases removed from V and 5 bases from J, the gap between germline ends came to 11 bases. The V gene's germline CDR1 is MGHRA and CDR2 YSYEKL. The CDR3 here is CASSHLGTNNEQFF. The CDR3 bases are TGCGCCAGCAGCCACCTCGGGACAAACAATGAGCAGTTCTTC.

DNA of the CDR3: TGCGCCAGCAGCCAAGAACGGGGGGGCTACAATGAGCAGTTCTTC. It translates to CASSQERGGYNEQFF. The chain employs TRBV4-1 and TRBJ2-1; 8 bases are a match to TRBD2. Trimming cost V 0 bases and J 3 bases; bases outside gene matches: 1. Looked up from germline, CDR1 is MGHRA and CDR2 is YSYEKL. The CDR3 spans 15 residues.

The genes are TRBV30 and TRBJ2-7, with D unresolved. Trimming took off 2 bases at V and 2 bases at J, with 4 bases between the two ends. The CDR3 has 11 amino acids. CDR1 is GTSNPN and CDR2 is SVGIG in the germline V gene (reference sequence). Here the CDR3 reads CAWSQAYEQYF. CDR3 sequence (DNA): TGTGCCTGGAGTCAGGCCTACGAGCAGTACTTC.

The chain carries TRBV2 and TRBJ2-1; tentatively, D is TRBD2 (7 bases). Germline assignment: CDR1 SNHLY and CDR2 FYNNEI. This CDR3 region has 15 residues. With 1 base removed from V and 8 bases from J, the gap between germline ends came to 15 bases. The chain's CDR3 is CASSEGGGPGHEQFF. Written as DNA, the CDR3 is TGTGCCAGCAGTGAAGGGGGGGGGCCGGGCCATGAGCAGTTCTTC. The variable domain in full, with the rest retrieved from reference TRBV2 and TRBJ2-1, is EPEVTQTPSHQVTQMGQEVILRCVPISNHLYFYWYRQILGQKVEFLVSFYNNEISEKSEIFDDQFSVERPDGSNFTLKIRSTKLEDSAMYFCASSEGGGPGHEQFFGPGTRLTVL.

The rearrangement joins TRBV2 to TRBJ2-1; the match to TRBD1 covers 7 bases. The V gene's germline CDR1 is SNHLY and CDR2 FYNNEI. Trimming cost V 9 bases and J 7 bases; bases outside gene matches: 12. The CDR3 totals 14 residues. Here the CDR3 DNA reads TGTGCCAGGGGGACACAGGGGCTGGGGAATGAGCAGTTCTTC. The encoded protein is CARGTQGLGNEQFF.

The CDR3 loop reads CASSLGQNNSPLHF. The CDR3 bases are TGTGCCAGCAGCTTGGGACAAAATAATTCACCCCTCCACTTT. The chain uses TRBV5-5 and TRBJ1-6; D is ambiguous. Germline V gene data show CDR1 as SGHKS and CDR2 as YYEKEE (reference sequence). V was clipped by 0 bases and J by 5 bases, with 6 bases between them. The CDR3 is 14 amino acids.

This sequence joins TRBV4-3 and TRBJ1-3, with TRBD1 identical over 8 bases. V lost 3 bases to trimming and J lost 0 bases; unmatched junction nucleotides: 4. The germline V gene encodes CDR1 LGHNA and CDR2 YSLEER. This CDR3 contains 16 residues. CDR3 sequence: CASSQDRASSGNTIYF. CDR3 DNA: TGCGCCAGCAGCCAGGACAGGGCTTCCTCTGGAAACACCATATATTTT.

The J gene is TRBJ2-4, the V gene TRBV30, with 9 bases matching TRBD2. Germline CDR1 GTSNPN, CDR2 SVGIG (reference sequence). This CDR3 is 13 amino acids long. V shed 0 bases, J shed 8 bases, and the junction held 2 bases outside the gene matches. For the CDR3, the DNA is TGTGCCTGGAGTGTGGTAGCGGGGGACATTCAGTACTTC. This encodes CAWSVVAGDIQYF.